These T cell receptor beta chains were read from a single sample in a study of human T cells and chemical hapten exposure. TCRdb passed the RACE reads through MiXCR, listing each CDR3 protein once. The data show roughly 380,000 distinct CDR3 sequences, 5.1% seen once. Specimen: whole blood, collected in connection with sensitization to the hapten diphenylcyclopropenone (DPC). The origin of the receptors is a woman aged 45-65 years with alopecia areata. Some clones in this sample may be carry-over from other donors' samples. Each CDR3 is given with its conserved first and last residue. A D gene is named only where the DNA matches it firmly. A row's size may be missing; if present it is once, few, many or a size class.

CDR3 DNA	CDR3 protein	V gene	CDR3 length	clone size	J gene	D gene
TGTGCCAGCAGTTTTCGGACAGGGGGTGAAGCTTTCTTT	CASSFRTGGEAFF	TRBV27	13	many	TRBJ1-1	TRBD1
TGTGCCAGCAGCATGAGCGGGAACACTGAAGCTTTCTTT	CASSMSGNTEAFF	TRBV9	13	few	TRBJ1-1	-
TGCAGTGCTGAATACCGGGACAGGGGGCTCAATGAGCAGTTCTTC	CSAEYRDRGLNEQFF	TRBV20-1	15	few	TRBJ2-1	TRBD1
TGTGCCAGCAGCTGGACAGATAAGAACACTGAAGCTTTCTTT	CASSWTDKNTEAFF	TRBV11-2	14	-	TRBJ1-1	-
TGTGCCACCAGTGATACAACTAGCGCCCACAATGAGCAGTTCTTC	CATSDTTSAHNEQFF	TRBV24-1	15	-	TRBJ2-1	TRBD2
TGTGCCAGCTCACCACCGGGGCAGGGGAGGTATCAGCCCCAGCATTTT	CASSPPGQGRYQPQHF	TRBV18	16	-	TRBJ1-5	-
TGTGCCAGCAGCCAAATACGGACTAGCGGGAACACTCCTCTAGCCAAAAACATTCAGTACTTC	CASSQIRTSGNTPLAKNIQYF	TRBV4-2	21	many	TRBJ2-4	TRBD2
TGCAGTGCTAGAGATCTTTTAGCGGGGAATGAGCAGTTCTTC	CSARDLLAGNEQFF	TRBV20-1	14	many	TRBJ2-1	TRBD2
TGTGCCACCTCTCAGCCCCAGCATTTT	CATSQPQHF	TRBV27	9	many	TRBJ1-5	-
TGTGCTAGTGGTTTGGGGGTCGAGCAGTACTTC	CASGLGVEQYF	TRBV12-5	11	many	TRBJ2-7	-
TGTGCCAGCAGCCAAGCGAGATCTGGAAACACCATATATTTT	CASSQARSGNTIYF	TRBV4-2	14	many	TRBJ1-3	-
TGCGCCAGCAGCCAAGATATAGGGCTCAATGAGCAGTTCTTC	CASSQDIGLNEQFF	TRBV4-3	14	many	TRBJ2-1	-